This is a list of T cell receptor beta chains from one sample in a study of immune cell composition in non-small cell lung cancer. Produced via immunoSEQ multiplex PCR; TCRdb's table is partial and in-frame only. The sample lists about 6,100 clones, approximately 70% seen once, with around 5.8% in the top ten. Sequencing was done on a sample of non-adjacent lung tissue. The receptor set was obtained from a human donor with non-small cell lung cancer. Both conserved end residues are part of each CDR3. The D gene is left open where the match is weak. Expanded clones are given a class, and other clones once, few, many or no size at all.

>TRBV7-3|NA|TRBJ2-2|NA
TGTGCCAGCAGCCCGCCAAGCCCAGGGGTTACCGGGGAGCTGTTTTTT
CASSPPSPGVTGELFF
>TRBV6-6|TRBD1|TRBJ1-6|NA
TGTGCCAGCAGACAGGGGCTAGGTTCACCCCTCCACTTT
CASRQGLGSPLHF
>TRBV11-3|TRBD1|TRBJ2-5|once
TGTGCCAGCAGTCGACAGGGCCCCGAGACCCAGTACTTC
CASSRQGPETQYF
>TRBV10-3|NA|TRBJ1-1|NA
TGTGCCATCAGTGAGAACAGGAACACTGAAGCTTTCTTT
CAISENRNTEAFF
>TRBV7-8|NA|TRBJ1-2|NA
TGTGCCAGCAGCTTAGGGACAGCCGCTTCTAGCACCTTC
CASSLGTAASSTF
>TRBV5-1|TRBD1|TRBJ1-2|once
TGCGCCAGCACCCCTGGCGGGACAGGGGGTGTCTATGGCTACACCTTC
CASTPGGTGGVYGYTF
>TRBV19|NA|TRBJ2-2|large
TGTGCCAGTAGTATTCGTCCTCAGGCCAACACCGGGGAGCTGTTTTTT
CASSIRPQANTGELFF
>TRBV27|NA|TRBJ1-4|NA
TGTGCCAGCAGAGTAACAGGGCCCGCAACTAATGAAAAACTGTTTTTT
CASRVTGPATNEKLFF
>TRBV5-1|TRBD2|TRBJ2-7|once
TGCGCCAGCAGCTTGAGTCCGCGGGGGGTTGCCTACGAGCAGTACTTC
CASSLSPRGVAYEQYF
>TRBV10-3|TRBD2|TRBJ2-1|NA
TGTGCCATCAGGGGTAGCGGGGGGGCAAATGAGCAGTTCTTC
CAIRGSGGANEQFF
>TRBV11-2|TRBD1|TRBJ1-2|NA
TGTGCCAGCAGCTTGACAGGGGAACATGGCTACACCTTC
CASSLTGEHGYTF
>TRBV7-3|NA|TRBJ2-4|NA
TGTGCCAGCAGCTCGACCGGGGAAAACATTCAGTACTTC
CASSSTGENIQYF
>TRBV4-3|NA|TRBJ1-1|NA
TGCGCCAGCAGCCTTTTGGGAGCTCGGGCTGAAGCTTTCTTT
CASSLLGARAEAFF
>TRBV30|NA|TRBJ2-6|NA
TGTGCCTGGCGCTCCGGGACTGGGGCCAACGTCCTGACTTTC
CAWRSGTGANVLTF
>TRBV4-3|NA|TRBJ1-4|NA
TGCGCCAGCAGCCACACACAGGGCTCCACTAATGAAAAACTGTTTTTT
CASSHTQGSTNEKLFF
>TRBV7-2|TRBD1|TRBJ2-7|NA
TGTGCCAGCAGCTTCGGGACAGCCTCCTACGAGCAGTACTTC
CASSFGTASYEQYF
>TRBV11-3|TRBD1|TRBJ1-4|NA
TGTGCCAGCAGCGCCGACAGGGGGCCCGATGAAAAACTGTTTTTT
CASSADRGPDEKLFF
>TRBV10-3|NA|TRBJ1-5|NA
TGTGCCATCAGTCCTCAGGACAGTCGGGCTCAGCCCCAGCATTTT
CAISPQDSRAQPQHF
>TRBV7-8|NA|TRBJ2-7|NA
TGTGCCAGCAGCTTAGCTTTAATTACCGGCTACGAGCAGTACTTC
CASSLALITGYEQYF
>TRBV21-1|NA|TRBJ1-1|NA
TGTGCCAGCAACACGACCCGGGACAGGGGGCCCAACACTGAAGCTTTCTTT
CASNTTRDRGPNTEAFF
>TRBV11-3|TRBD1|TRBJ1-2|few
TGTGCCAGCAGCTTCGGGACAGACTATGGCTACACCTTC
CASSFGTDYGYTF
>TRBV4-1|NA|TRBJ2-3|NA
TGCGCCAGCAGCCAAGATCGGGGGACTTACAGCACAGATACGCAGTATTTT
CASSQDRGTYSTDTQYF
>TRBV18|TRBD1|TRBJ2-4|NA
TGTGCCAGCTCACCACCGGGACAGGCCGTAGCCAAAAACATTCAGTACTTC
CASSPPGQAVAKNIQYF
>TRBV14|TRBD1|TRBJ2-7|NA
TGTGCCAGCAGCCAAGACGACAGGGGGCGTTACGAGCAGTACTTC
CASSQDDRGRYEQYF
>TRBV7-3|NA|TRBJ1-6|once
TGTGCCAGTAAAACCCACCAGTCACAGGCCTATAATTCACCCCTCCACTTT
CASKTHQSQAYNSPLHF
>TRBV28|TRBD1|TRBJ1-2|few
TGTGCCAGCAGTATTTCAAGGGGGCCATTTGGCTACACCTTC
CASSISRGPFGYTF
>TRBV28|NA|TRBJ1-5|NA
TGTGCCAGCAGTGGCCACAATCAGCCCCAGCATTTT
CASSGHNQPQHF
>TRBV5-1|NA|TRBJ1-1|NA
TGCGCCAGCAGCTTGGCTGTCCCGAACACTGAAGCTTTCTTT
CASSLAVPNTEAFF
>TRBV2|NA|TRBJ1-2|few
TGTGCCAGCAGTGAACAGGGGCGAAAGGCTAACTATGGCTACACCTTC
CASSEQGRKANYGYTF
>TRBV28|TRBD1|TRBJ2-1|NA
TGTGCCAGCAGGCCGGGACAGATATACAATGAGCAGTTCTTC
CASRPGQIYNEQFF